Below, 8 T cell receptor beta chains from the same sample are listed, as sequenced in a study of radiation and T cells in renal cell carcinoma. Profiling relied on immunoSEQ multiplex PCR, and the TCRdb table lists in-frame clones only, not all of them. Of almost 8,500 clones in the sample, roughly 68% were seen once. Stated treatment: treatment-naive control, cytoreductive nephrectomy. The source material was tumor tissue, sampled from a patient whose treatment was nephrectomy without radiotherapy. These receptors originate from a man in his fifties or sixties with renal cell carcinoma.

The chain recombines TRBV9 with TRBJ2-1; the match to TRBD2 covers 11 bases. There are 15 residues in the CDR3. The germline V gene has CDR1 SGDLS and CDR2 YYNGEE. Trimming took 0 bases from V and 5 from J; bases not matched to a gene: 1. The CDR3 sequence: CASSVGSGGDNEQFF. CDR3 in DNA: TGTGCCAGCAGCGTAGGTAGCGGGGGGGACAATGAGCAGTTCTTC.

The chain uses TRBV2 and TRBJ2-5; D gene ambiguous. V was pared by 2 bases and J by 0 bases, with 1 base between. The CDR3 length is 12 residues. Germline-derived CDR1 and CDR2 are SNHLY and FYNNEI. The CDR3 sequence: CASSENQETQYF. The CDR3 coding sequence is TGTGCCAGCAGTGAAAACCAAGAGACCCAGTACTTC.

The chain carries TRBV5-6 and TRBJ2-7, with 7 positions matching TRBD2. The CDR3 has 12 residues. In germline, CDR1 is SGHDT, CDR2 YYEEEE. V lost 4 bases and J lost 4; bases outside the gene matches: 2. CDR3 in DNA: TGTGCCAGCAGCATTAGCGGGTACGAGCAGTACTTC. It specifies CASSISGYEQYF. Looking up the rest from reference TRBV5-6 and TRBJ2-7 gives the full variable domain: DAGVTQSPTHLIKTRGQQVTLRCSPKSGHDTVSWYQQALGQGPQFIFQYYEEEERQRGNFPDRFSGHQFPNYSSELNVNALLLGDSALYLCASSISGYEQYFGPGTRLTVT.

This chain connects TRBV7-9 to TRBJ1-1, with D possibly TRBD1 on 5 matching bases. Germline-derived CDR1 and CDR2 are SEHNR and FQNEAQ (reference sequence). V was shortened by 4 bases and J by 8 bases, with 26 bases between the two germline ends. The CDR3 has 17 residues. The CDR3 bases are TGTGCCAGCAGCTCGCTAATTCTGACATACGGGACCGGGGAAGCTTTCTTT. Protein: CASSSLILTYGTGEAFF. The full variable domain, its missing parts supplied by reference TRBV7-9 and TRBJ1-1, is DTGVSQNPRHKITKRGQNVTFRCDPISEHNRLYWYRQTLGQGPEFLTYFQNEAQLEKSRLLSDRFSAERPKGSFSTLEIQRTEQGDSAMYLCASSSLILTYGTGEAFFGQGTRLTVV.

CDR3 DNA sequence: TGCGCCAGCAGCCAGGAAGACTTGGGGTCCTACAATGAGCAGTTCTTC. It codes for CASSQEDLGSYNEQFF. The rearrangement links TRBV4-1 to TRBJ2-1, with D unresolved. This CDR3 is built from 16 residues. V lost 3 bases to trimming and J lost 1 base, with 13 bases between them. The germline gives CDR1 MGHRA, CDR2 YSYEKL.

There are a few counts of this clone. CDR3 residues: CASSWISNQPQHF. The CDR3 nucleotides are TGTGCCAGCAGCTGGATCAGCAATCAGCCCCAGCATTTT. This chain joins TRBV7-2 and TRBJ1-5; D is ambiguous. V dropped 4 bases and J dropped 1 base, with 5 bases sitting between them. CDR1 is SGHTA and CDR2 is FQGNSA in the germline V gene. This CDR3 is built from 13 residues. The whole variable domain, filled in from reference TRBV7-2 and TRBJ1-5, reads GAGVSQSPSNKVTEKGKDVELRCDPISGHTALYWYRQSLGQGLEFLIYFQGNSAPDKSGLPSDRFSAERTGGSVSTLTIQRTQQEDSAVYLCASSWISNQPQHFGDGTRLSIL.

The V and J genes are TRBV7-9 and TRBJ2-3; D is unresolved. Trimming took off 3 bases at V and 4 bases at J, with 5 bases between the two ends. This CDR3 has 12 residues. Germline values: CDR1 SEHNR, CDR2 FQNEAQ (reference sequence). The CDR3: CASSLEPDTQYF. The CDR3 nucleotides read TGTGCCAGCAGCTTGGAACCAGATACGCAGTATTTT.

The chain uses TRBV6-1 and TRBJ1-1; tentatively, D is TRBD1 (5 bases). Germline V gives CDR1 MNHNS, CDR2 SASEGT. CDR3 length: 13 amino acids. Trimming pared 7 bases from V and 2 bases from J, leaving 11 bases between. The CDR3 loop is CASTRGSNTEAFF. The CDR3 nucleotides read TGTGCCAGCACCCGGGGGAGTAACACTGAAGCTTTCTTT.